Here is one T cell receptor (beta chain) with its context. The antigen it recognizes is unknown. Base qualities are missing; no much larger clone stands one base away. This sample stems from a study of T cells in localized non-small cell lung cancer (dated by TCRdb to 2019 to 2021). About the investigation overall: The study examined T cell repertoires in a few hundred patients with early-stage NSCLC and compared tumors with uninvolved tumor-adjacent lungs. The cohort consisted of 200 to 300 treatment-naive NSCLC patients whose localized lung tumors had been resected. NSCLC patients had a mean age of approximately 70 years, and 129 were male and over 85 female. The study at large found these results: Because the study design was exploratory, TCR variables were selected using unadjusted p-values without false-discovery rate correction. Higher blood T cell density associated with longer overall survival, while higher adjacent-lung clonality associated with shorter survival. A median of around 60 of the top 100 tumor clones turned up in the paired uninvolved adjacent lung, and some 28 of those clones also ranked among the top 100 of that same adjacent lung. Uninvolved tumor-adjacent lung showed the highest T cell clonality, higher than tumor, which suggests more focused antigenic responses in the adjacent lung. Because multi-region tumor sequencing was not performed, intratumor heterogeneity could not be ruled out.

TCR beta CDR3 regions were sequenced from DNA using the immunoSEQ Assay. Per the original workflow: T cell density was computed as TCR beta template counts normalized to usable DNA estimated by amplifying housekeeping genes. Richness was estimated with the preseqR package, extrapolating to 400,000 templates for PBMC samples and 120,000 templates for tissue samples. Clonality was calculated as one minus Pielou's evenness. Tissue-enriched TCRs were identified through differential abundance testing performed on productive amino-acid clonotypes, with a minimum total count of 5 and an alpha of 0.1. The Jaccard Index and the Morisita Overlap Index were used to quantify repertoire overlap between compartments. GLIPH grouped TCR beta CDR3s together with public tetramer-defined viral CDR3s, and a viral motif had to include at least three viral sequences and show V-gene enrichment. TCRdb's version of the immuneACCESS table is confined to in-frame rearrangements and falls short of the full clone set. An unresolved V gene accounts for under half of the shortfall where checked; the remainder is of unknown origin. That table supplies the V and J calls and clone size; D and trimming were determined from the DNA. This sample comprises roughly 30,000 clones, roughly nine tenths of them detected only once. The top ten hold 2.5% to 3% of the sample.

At diagnosis, tumor, uninvolved tumor-adjacent lung and peripheral blood were collected and then preserved as a mix of FFPE and fresh-frozen material. For TCR repertoire profiling, blood samples were analyzed as peripheral blood mononuclear cells. V loses 6 bases at its end and J loses 5 bases; junction bases beyond the gene matches: 4. Based on the germline V gene, the CDR1 and CDR2 sequences are SGHDT and YYEEEE. Reading from cysteine to phenylalanine, the CDR3 counts 12 amino acids. The only DNA kept is the CDR3, 36 bases in frame from the first base. This specimen consisted of peripheral blood, obtained before any cancer treatment. The sequence links TRBV5-6 to TRBJ1-2, with 7 bases in between that match TRBD1. This sequence originates from a female donor at least 60 years old with stage I lung adenocarcinoma. The CDR3 protein: CASIRQGYGYTF. The DNA is as follows: TGTGCCAGCATCAGACAGGGTTATGGCTACACCTTC. Beyond the CDR3, the reference TRBV5-6 and TRBJ1-2 genes provide the residues; the full variable domain reads: DAGVTQSPTHLIKTRGQQVTLRCSPKSGHDTVSWYQQALGQGPQFIFQYYEEEERQRGNFPDRFSGHQFPNYSSELNVNALLLGDSALYLCASIRQGYGYTFGSGTRLTVV.